Listed below are T cell receptor beta chains from one sample, sequenced in a study of T cells in Graves' hyperthyroidism and ophthalmopathy. MiXCR, applied by TCRdb to the multiplex PCR reads, yields one record per CDR3 protein. This table has roughly 510,000 distinct CDR3 sequences, around 21% appearing once. The sample consisted of blood. All receptors derive from a man in his late teens or twenties with Graves' hyperthyroidism. Each CDR3 is given with its conserved first and last residue. D genes are given only for firm matches. Size is stated for part of the rows, as once, few or many counts, or as a class when the clone is expanded.

CDR3 protein,CDR3 DNA,clone size,J gene,D gene,V gene
CASRGHGAFF,TGTGCCAGCAGAGGACACGGAGCTTTCTTT,many,TRBJ1-1,.,TRBV2
CASSEAAGDSPLHF,TGTGCCAGCAGTGAAGCGGCAGGCGATTCACCCCTCCACTTT,.,TRBJ1-6,.,TRBV6-1
CASSQDFAGSTTEAFF,TGTGCCAGCAGCCAAGATTTTGCAGGGTCGACGACTGAAGCTTTCTTT,few,TRBJ1-1,.,TRBV3-1
CASSYSVRGLTYEQYF,TGTGCCAGCAGTTACTCGGTCAGGGGCCTTACCTACGAGCAGTACTTC,once,TRBJ2-7,.,TRBV6-5
CASSFEGGYQETQYF,TGTGCCAGCAGTTTTGAGGGGGGTTATCAAGAGACCCAGTACTTC,many,TRBJ2-5,.,TRBV28
CATSDKAFF,TGTGCCACCAGTGATAAAGCTTTCTTT,many,TRBJ1-1,.,TRBV24-1
CASSLGVGITYEQYF,TGTGCCAGCAGTTTAGGGGTGGGGATTACCTACGAGCAGTACTTC,many,TRBJ2-7,.,TRBV6-5
CASLRGGGTGELFF,TGTGCCAGCCTCCGCGGGGGGGGCACCGGGGAGCTGTTTTTT,many,TRBJ2-2,TRBD2,TRBV19
CASSWGTTEETQYF,TGCGCCAGCAGCTGGGGGACTACCGAAGAGACCCAGTACTTC,few,TRBJ2-5,TRBD2,TRBV5-1
CASSTDSTETQYF,TGTGCCAGCAGCACCGACAGTACGGAGACCCAGTACTTC,many,TRBJ2-5,.,TRBV7-9
CATSRVQGDYGYTF,TGTGCCACCAGCAGAGTACAGGGTGACTATGGCTACACCTTC,.,TRBJ1-2,.,TRBV15
CASRGGVTYEQYF,TGTGCCAGCAGAGGAGGGGTTACCTACGAGCAGTACTTC,few,TRBJ2-7,.,TRBV27
CATRATENTGELFF,TGTGCCACCAGGGCGACAGAGAACACCGGGGAGCTGTTTTTT,few,TRBJ2-2,.,TRBV24-1
CSQAPLERTEAFF,TGCAGCCAAGCCCCCCTCGAACGCACTGAAGCTTTCTTT,few,TRBJ1-1,.,TRBV29-1
CATTGGNEWRSKNIQYF,TGTGCCACCACAGGGGGTAATGAATGGAGGTCCAAAAACATTCAGTACTTC,many,TRBJ2-4,TRBD1,TRBV28
CASSPKNRGLETQYF,TGTGCCAGTAGCCCAAAAAATCGGGGGCTGGAGACCCAGTACTTC,many,TRBJ2-5,.,TRBV19
CASSEVLGNTEAFF,TGTGCCAGCAGTGAAGTCCTCGGGAACACTGAAGCTTTCTTT,many,TRBJ1-1,.,TRBV6-1
CASSPDRRLMNTEAFF,TGTGCCAGCAGTCCCGACAGGAGACTCATGAACACTGAAGCTTTCTTT,few,TRBJ1-1,.,TRBV12-3/TRBV12-4
CATRGNGKETQYF,TGTGCCACCAGAGGTAACGGTAAAGAGACCCAGTACTTC,.,TRBJ2-5,.,TRBV28
CSVAVWGTEAFF,TGCAGCGTTGCCGTTTGGGGCACTGAAGCTTTCTTT,many,TRBJ1-1,.,TRBV29-1
CASSLVFGASNQPQHF,TGTGCCAGCAGCTTAGTTTTCGGGGCGAGCAATCAGCCCCAGCATTTT,many,TRBJ1-5,.,TRBV11-2
CASSLSGTGEETQYF,TGTGCCAGCAGTTTATCGGGGACAGGGGAAGAGACCCAGTACTTC,many,TRBJ2-5,TRBD1,TRBV28
CAWSRHLVGELYGYTF,TGTGCCTGGAGTCGTCATTTAGTCGGAGAGCTCTATGGCTACACCTTC,many,TRBJ1-2,.,TRBV30
CASSPDRGGGEQYF,TGTGCCAGCAGTCCCGACCGCGGGGGCGGGGAGCAGTACTTC,many,TRBJ2-7,.,TRBV28
CSAGTGVDNQPQHF,TGCAGTGCAGGGACAGGGGTTGACAATCAGCCCCAGCATTTT,many,TRBJ1-5,TRBD1,TRBV20-1
CATSNGWASMNTEAFF,TGTGCCACCAGCAACGGATGGGCTTCCATGAACACTGAAGCTTTCTTT,few,TRBJ1-1,.,TRBV15
CASSAARGYGYTF,TGTGCCAGTTCAGCGGCGCGGGGCTATGGCTACACCTTC,many,TRBJ1-2,.,TRBV19
CASNLGQPQHF,TGTGCCAGCAACCTGGGACAGCCCCAGCATTTT,many,TRBJ1-5,.,TRBV5-5
CASSLGQFRENTEAFF,TGTGCCAGCAGTTTAGGCCAATTCAGGGAGAACACTGAAGCTTTCTTT,once,TRBJ1-1,.,TRBV12-3/TRBV12-4
CASMKAIGGQPQHF,TGTGCCAGCATGAAGGCCATTGGGGGTCAGCCCCAGCATTTT,many,TRBJ1-5,.,TRBV6-1
CASSSPGTGDETQYF,TGTGCCAGCAGTAGTCCCGGGACAGGGGACGAGACCCAGTACTTC,many,TRBJ2-5,TRBD1,TRBV6-1
CASSQVDLTYEQYF,TGCGCCAGCAGCCAAGTCGACTTAACCTACGAGCAGTACTTC,few,TRBJ2-7,.,TRBV4-1
CASSLAGVPYEQYF,TGCGCCAGCAGCTTGGCAGGGGTCCCCTACGAGCAGTACTTC,many,TRBJ2-7,.,TRBV5-1
CASSQGPGPTMTFYTF,TGTGCCAGCAGCCAAGGACCGGGCCCGACTATGACCTTCTACACCTTC,few,TRBJ1-2,.,TRBV3-1
CASSSRNSPLHF,TGTGCCAGCAGTTCGCGGAATTCACCCCTCCACTTT,many,TRBJ1-6,.,TRBV12-3/TRBV12-4
CASRPSAGSNQPQHF,TGTGCCAGCCGCCCCTCGGCGGGAAGCAATCAGCCCCAGCATTTT,few,TRBJ1-5,.,TRBV11-2
CASSLTTVTEAFF,TGTGCCAGCAGTTTAACGACAGTCACTGAAGCTTTCTTT,many,TRBJ1-1,.,TRBV27
CASSVSRDTSGNTIYF,TGTGCCAGCAGCGTTAGCCGGGACACCTCTGGAAACACCATATATTTT,many,TRBJ1-3,.,TRBV9
CASSLEAGASRETQYF,TGTGCCAGCAGTTTAGAAGCGGGGGCCTCCCGGGAGACCCAGTACTTC,many,TRBJ2-5,TRBD2,TRBV12-3/TRBV12-4
CATSEWSPHGETQYF,TGTGCCACCAGTGAATGGTCACCCCACGGAGAGACCCAGTACTTC,many,TRBJ2-5,.,TRBV24-1
CASRRGTGGGPETQYF,TGTGCCAGCAGGAGAGGTACAGGGGGGGGACCAGAGACCCAGTACTTC,.,TRBJ2-5,.,TRBV11-2
CASRKDPYGQGVYGYTF,TGTGCCAGCAGGAAGGACCCTTATGGACAGGGAGTCTATGGCTACACCTTC,many,TRBJ1-2,TRBD1,TRBV6-1
CASSSSRKHQPQHF,TGTGCCAGTAGTTCCTCACGGAAACATCAGCCCCAGCATTTT,many,TRBJ1-5,.,TRBV19
CASSPDIAGTEAFF,TGTGCCAGTAGTCCGGACATCGCGGGGACTGAAGCTTTCTTT,many,TRBJ1-1,.,TRBV19
CASSTNRGLTYEQYF,TGTGCCAGCAGCACTAACAGGGGTCTTACTTACGAGCAGTACTTC,.,TRBJ2-7,TRBD1,TRBV5-5